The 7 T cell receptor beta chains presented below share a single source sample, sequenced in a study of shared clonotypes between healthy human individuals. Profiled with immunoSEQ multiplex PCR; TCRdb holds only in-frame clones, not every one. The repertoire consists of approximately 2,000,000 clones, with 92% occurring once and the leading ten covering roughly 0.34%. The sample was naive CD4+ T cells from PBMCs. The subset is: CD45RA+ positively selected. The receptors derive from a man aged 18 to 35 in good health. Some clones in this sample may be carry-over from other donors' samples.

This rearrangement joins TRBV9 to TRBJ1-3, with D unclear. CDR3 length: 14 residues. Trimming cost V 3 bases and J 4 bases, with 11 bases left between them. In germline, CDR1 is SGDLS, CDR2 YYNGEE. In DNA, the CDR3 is TGTGCCAGCAGCGACTGGAGAGGGGGAAACACCATATATTTT. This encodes CASSDWRGGNTIYF.

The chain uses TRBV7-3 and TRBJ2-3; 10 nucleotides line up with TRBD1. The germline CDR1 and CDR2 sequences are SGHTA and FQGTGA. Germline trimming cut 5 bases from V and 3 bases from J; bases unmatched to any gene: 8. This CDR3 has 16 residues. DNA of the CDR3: TGTGCCAGCAGCACCCGGACAGGGGGTTTGACAGATACGCAGTATTTT. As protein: CASSTRTGGLTDTQYF.

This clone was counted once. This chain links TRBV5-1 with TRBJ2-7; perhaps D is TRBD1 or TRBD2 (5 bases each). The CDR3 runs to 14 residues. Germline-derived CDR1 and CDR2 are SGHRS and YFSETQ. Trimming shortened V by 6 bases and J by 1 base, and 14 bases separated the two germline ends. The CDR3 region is CASNAGTVSYEQYF. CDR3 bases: TGCGCCAGCAACGCCGGGACGGTTTCCTACGAGCAGTACTTC.

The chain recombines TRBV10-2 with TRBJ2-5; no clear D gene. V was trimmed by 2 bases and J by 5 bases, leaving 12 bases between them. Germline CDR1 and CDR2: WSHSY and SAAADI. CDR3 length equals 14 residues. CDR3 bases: TGCGCCAGCAGTGAGATAAGTGGTTGGGAGACCCAGTACTTC. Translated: CASSEISGWETQYF.

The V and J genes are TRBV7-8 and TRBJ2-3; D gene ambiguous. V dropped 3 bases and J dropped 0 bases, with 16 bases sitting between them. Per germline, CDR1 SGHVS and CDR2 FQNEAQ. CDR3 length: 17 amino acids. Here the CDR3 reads CASSLNGRTHSTDTQYF. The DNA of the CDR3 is TGTGCCAGCAGCTTGAACGGGCGGACCCACAGCACAGATACGCAGTATTTT.

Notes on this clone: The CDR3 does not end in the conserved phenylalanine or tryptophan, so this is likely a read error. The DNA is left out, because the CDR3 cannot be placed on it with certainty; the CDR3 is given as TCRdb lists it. This CDR3 reads CASSLVLRQV. V usage is TRBV11-3 and J usage is TRBJ1-2; the D call TRBD1 from the table was never checked on the DNA. Germline V gene sequence: CDR1 SGHNT, CDR2 YENEEA. Both ends counted, the CDR3 spans 10 residues.

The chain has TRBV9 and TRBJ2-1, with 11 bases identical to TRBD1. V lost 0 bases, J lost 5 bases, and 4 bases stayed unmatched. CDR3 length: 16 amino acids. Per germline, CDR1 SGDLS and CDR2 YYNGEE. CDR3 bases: TGTGCCAGCAGCGTAGCGGGACAGGGGGGTAACAATGAGCAGTTCTTC. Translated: CASSVAGQGGNNEQFF. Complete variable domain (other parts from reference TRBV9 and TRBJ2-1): DSGVTQTPKHLITATGQRVTLRCSPRSGDLSVYWYQQSLDQGLQFLIQYYNGEERAKGNILERFSAQQFPDLHSELNLSSLELGDSALYFCASSVAGQGGNNEQFFGPGTRLTVL.